This entry lists 21 T cell receptor beta chains sequenced from one sample in a study of CD8 T cells in ankylosing spondylitis. For these TCRs, the target antigens are not known. Study outcomes and limitations: What appeared characteristic of ankylosing spondylitis blood was a TCR beta motif of eight highly homologous variants.

MiXCR, run by TCRdb on the 5' RACE reads, gives a single entry per CDR3 protein. The sample contains fewer than 500,000 distinct CDR3 sequences, approximately 20% of which appear only once. Sample: blood, either unsorted or a sorted T cell fraction (not recorded which). Receptors were obtained from a male donor with ankylosing spondylitis.

The chain is built from TRBV3-1 and TRBJ1-5; the D is unclear. Deletions cut 0 bases from V and 4 bases from J, with 4 bases between. Germline V CDR1 and CDR2: LGHDT, YNNKEL (reference sequence). This CDR3 comprises 13 residues. The CDR3 here is CASSQDVNQPQHF. The CDR3 DNA sequence: TGTGCCAGCAGCCAAGACGTAAATCAGCCCCAGCATTTT.

This clonotype was seen at least ten times. This sequence joins TRBV5-1 and TRBJ1-1, with TRBD1 as a possible D gene (5 bases). Germline loops: CDR1 SGHRS, CDR2 YFSETQ. The CDR3 loop spans 13 amino acids. V was trimmed by 4 bases and J by 2 bases, leaving 9 bases between them. The CDR3 protein is CASSRDPNTEAFF. The CDR3 nucleotides read TGCGCCAGCAGCCGGGACCCAAACACTGAAGCTTTCTTT.

The chain has TRBV20-1 and TRBJ2-1; D ambiguous. Trimming took off 1 base at V and 5 bases at J, with 12 bases between the two ends. Germline V CDR1 and CDR2: DFQATT, SNEGSKA (reference sequence). The CDR3 contains 14 residues. CDR3 loop: CSARGWLGNNEQFF. CDR3 sequence (DNA): TGCAGTGCTAGAGGGTGGTTAGGTAACAATGAGCAGTTCTTC.

This clonotype appeared a few times. The rearrangement joins TRBV12-3 or TRBV12-4 to TRBJ2-3, with D possibly matching TRBD2 (6 bases). V lost 3 bases and J 3 bases, leaving 13 bases between the germline ends. The CDR3 runs to 15 residues. CDR3 in DNA: TGTGCCAGCAGTTTCAGGAGGGGTCTGACAGATACGCAGTATTTT. This codes for CASSFRRGLTDTQYF.

This clonotype was counted between two and nine times. DNA for the CDR3: TGCGCCAGCAGCCAAGATACAAAAGTCTATAATTCACCCCTCCACTTT. Translation: CASSQDTKVYNSPLHF. This rearrangement joins TRBV4-1 to TRBJ1-6; D remains unclear. The V and J ends lost 0 bases and 3 bases respectively, with 9 bases between them. This CDR3 has 16 residues. Germline-derived CDR1 and CDR2 are MGHRA and YSYEKL.

The chain recombines TRBV18 with TRBJ1-1, with unresolved D. Germline CDR1 and CDR2: KGHSH and LQKENI. V lost 4 bases to trimming and J lost 0 bases, with 9 bases between them. This CDR3 is 14 amino acids long. CDR3 nucleotides: TGTGCCAGCTCACAGGAGCCTATGAACACTGAAGCTTTCTTT. It yields the protein CASSQEPMNTEAFF.

This clonotype was observed once. V is TRBV2 and J is TRBJ1-2; D gene uncertain. In germline, CDR1 is SNHLY, CDR2 FYNNEI. This CDR3 is 14 amino acids long. The germline V and J ends were trimmed by 8 bases and 1 base, with 14 bases remaining between them. The DNA of the CDR3 is TGTGCCAGCGTTTTGAGTCCGGTTAACTATGGCTACACCTTC. This encodes CASVLSPVNYGYTF.

The chain uses TRBV19 and TRBJ2-3; no clear D gene. Germline V gene data show CDR1 as LNHDA and CDR2 as SQIVND (reference sequence). The CDR3 is made up of 16 amino acids. V was clipped by 7 bases and J by 2 bases, with 19 bases between them. DNA of the CDR3: TGTGCCAGTAATAGGAACAAGGCCTTACACACAGATACGCAGTATTTT. This codes for CASNRNKALHTDTQYF.

This clonotype was picked up one time. The chain links TRBV20-1 to TRBJ1-1, with a weak D call TRBD1 (6 bases). In germline, CDR1 is DFQATT, CDR2 SNEGSKA (reference sequence). Trimming shortened V by 5 bases and J by 7 bases, and 8 bases separated the two germline ends. The CDR3 length is 10 residues. The CDR3: CSAGQLEAFF. CDR3 DNA sequence: TGCAGTGCTGGACAGCTTGAAGCTTTCTTT.

The chain links TRBV11-2 to TRBJ2-1, with D possibly being TRBD1 (5 bases). Germline CDR1 and CDR2: SGHAT and FQNNGV. The CDR3 has 15 amino acids. Deletions cut 1 base from V and 9 bases from J, with 16 bases between. The CDR3 sequence is CASSLGRVVGIEQFF. The DNA of the CDR3 is TGTGCCAGCAGCTTAGGCAGGGTTGTGGGAATTGAGCAGTTCTTC.

The rearrangement uses TRBV10-3 and TRBJ2-3, with 9 bases fitting TRBD1. The CDR3 length is 16 residues. The germline CDR1 and CDR2 sequences are ENHRY and SYGVKD. J lost 3 bases, V lost 4 bases, and 8 bases had no gene match. The CDR3 coding sequence is TGTGCCATCAGTGGTCGGGACAGGGATATTACAGATACGCAGTATTTT. Its protein is CAISGRDRDITDTQYF.

This clonotype was detected a few times. The chain carries TRBV7-2 and TRBJ2-2; possible D gene TRBD1, 5 bases. CDR1 SGHTA and CDR2 FQGNSA come from the germline V gene. With 0 bases removed from V and 4 bases from J, the gap between germline ends came to 9 bases. The CDR3 has 15 amino acids. CDR3 sequence reads: CASSLAHRSTGELFF. The CDR3 region has the DNA TGTGCCAGCAGCTTAGCTCACAGGAGCACCGGGGAGCTGTTTTTT.

This clonotype was seen only a few times. The chain recombines TRBV19 with TRBJ1-2; 8 positions match TRBD1. The CDR3 loop spans 14 amino acids. Germline V gene sequence: CDR1 LNHDA, CDR2 SQIVND (reference sequence). J lost 8 bases, V lost 3 bases, and 8 bases had no gene match. CDR3: CASSIGGQVRGYTF. The CDR3 coding sequence is TGTGCCAGTAGTATTGGGGGACAGGTGCGGGGCTACACCTTC.

The chain carries TRBV5-1 and TRBJ2-2; 9 positions agree with TRBD2. The J segment lost 7 bases and the V segment lost 4 bases, leaving 5 bases of the junction unmatched. This CDR3 is built from 14 residues. Germline lookup yields CDR1 SGHRS and CDR2 YFSETQ. CDR3 region: CASSIGTSNGELFF. The DNA for the CDR3 is TGCGCCAGCAGCATCGGGACTAGCAACGGGGAGCTGTTTTTT.

The chain carries TRBV20-1 and TRBJ2-4; D may match TRBD1 or TRBD2 (5 bases each). Germline V CDR1 and CDR2: DFQATT, SNEGSKA (reference sequence). V gave up 2 bases and J gave up 8 bases, with 13 bases separating them. CDR3 size: 13 residues. The chain's CDR3 is CSARNRGVDIQYF. The CDR3 DNA follows: TGCAGTGCTAGAAATAGAGGGGTGGACATTCAGTACTTC.

This chain uses TRBV29-1 with TRBJ2-3, with D tentatively TRBD2 (5 bases). The CDR3 length is 14 residues. Trimming took 3 bases from V and 1 from J, leaving 11 bases between them. In germline, CDR1 is SQVTM, CDR2 ANQGSEA. CDR3 amino acids: CSVDERLGTDTQYF. CDR3 nucleotide sequence: TGCAGCGTTGATGAGCGGTTAGGCACAGATACGCAGTATTTT.

A few counts support this clonotype. The chain recombines TRBV9 with TRBJ1-6, with D maybe TRBD1 (5 bases). CDR3 size: 16 residues. Germline-derived CDR1 and CDR2 are SGDLS and YYNGEE. The V end was cut by 3 bases, the J end by 8 bases, with 18 bases between. CDR3 nucleotide sequence: TGTGCCAGCAGCGGGTCCCGGGACCCGCGGTATTCACCCCTCCACTTT. Protein: CASSGSRDPRYSPLHF.

This clonotype appeared many times. V usage is TRBV6-2 or TRBV6-3 and J usage is TRBJ2-2; D is undetermined. V lost 0 bases and J 4 bases, leaving 3 bases between the germline ends. This CDR3 contains 13 residues. CDR1 and CDR2 (germline): MNHEY, SVGEGT. The CDR3 loop reads CASSYSGTGELFF. Written as DNA, the CDR3 is TGTGCCAGCAGTTACTCGGGCACCGGGGAGCTGTTTTTT.

The chain links TRBV7-2 to TRBJ2-1; perhaps D is TRBD1 or TRBD2 (5 bases each). The CDR3 totals 15 residues. Per the germline V gene, CDR1 is SGHTA and CDR2 is FQGNSA. Trimming removed 6 bases from V and 2 bases from J, with 14 bases in between. This CDR3 is CASSRIVGAYNEQFF. The CDR3 DNA is TGTGCCAGCAGTAGGATAGTGGGGGCCTACAATGAGCAGTTCTTC.

The chain is built from TRBV5-5 and TRBJ2-1; D ambiguous. This CDR3 is 15 amino acids long. The V gene's germline CDR1 is SGHKS and CDR2 YYEKEE (reference sequence). Trimming took 4 bases from V and 8 from J, leaving 19 bases between them. The CDR3, as DNA: TGTGCCAGCAGCAGAGGTCGAGGTGGCTCGGATGAGCAGTTCTTC. It translates to CASSRGRGGSDEQFF.

This clonotype was seen a handful of times. This sequence joins TRBV7-2 and TRBJ2-3; tentatively, D is TRBD1 (6 bases). With 4 bases removed from V and 0 bases from J, the gap between germline ends came to 8 bases. This CDR3 is 14 amino acids long. The V gene's germline CDR1 is SGHTA and CDR2 FQGNSA. The CDR3 reads CASSSDSSTDTQYF. For the CDR3, the DNA is TGTGCCAGCAGCTCGGACAGTAGCACAGATACGCAGTATTTT.